The 25 T cell receptor beta chains below come from one sample, sequenced in a study of T cell clonality in common variable immunodeficiency. TCRdb keeps only in-frame clones here, not all; method: immunoSEQ multiplex PCR. The data show tens of thousands of clones, none appearing only once, with 4% to 5% held by the ten largest. Sequenced material: peripheral blood mononuclear cells. All receptors come from a person aged 18 to 75 in good health.

This clone was seen repeatedly, ten times or more. The read is 3 residues too short to cover the CDR3 end, so that end is filled in from the germline J gene. This chain connects TRBV19 to TRBJ2-6; a possible D gene is TRBD1 (7 bases). V dropped 7 bases and J dropped 2 bases, with 24 bases sitting between them. Germline CDR1 LNHDA, CDR2 SQIVND (reference sequence). There are 19 residues in the CDR3. The CDR3 is CASILGAGRGAPGANVLTF. The CDR3 bases that were read are TGTGCCAGTATCTTGGGGGCAGGCAGGGGGGCCCCTGGGGCCAACGTC.

This clone was observed many times. The CDR3 goes on 3 residues after the read ends, and that part is filled in from the germline J gene. V and J are TRBV5-1 and TRBJ1-5, with TRBD1 as a possible D gene (5 bases). The CDR3 has 14 residues. V gave up 0 bases and J gave up 4 bases, with 8 bases separating them. Germline CDR1 reads SGHRS; CDR2 reads YFSETQ. The CDR3 is CASSLGSGNQPQHF. The CDR3 bases that were read are TGCGCCAGCAGCTTGGGGTCAGGGAATCAGCCC. Filled out from reference TRBV5-1 and TRBJ1-5, the complete variable domain reads KAGVTQTPRYLIKTRGQQVTLSCSPISGHRSVSWYQQTPGQGLQFLFEYFSETQRNKGNFPGRFSGRQFSNSRSEMNVSTLELGDSALYLCASSLGSGNQPQHFGDGTRLSIL.

This clone turned up a few times. CDR3 bases read: TGCGCCAGCCAGCAGGGGGGTGACTACGAG. This codes for CASQQGGDYE. The whole CDR3 protein reads CASQQGGDYEQYF. The rearrangement uses TRBV5-1 and TRBJ2-7; possible D gene TRBD1, 7 bases. The read terminates 3 residues ahead of where the CDR3 ends, so the germline J gene completes it. The CDR3 spans 13 residues. Germline CDR1 is SGHRS and CDR2 is YFSETQ. Trimming stripped 7 bases from V and 3 bases from J, with 14 bases between.

With regard to this clone: The CDR3 goes on 3 residues after the read ends, and that part is filled in from the germline J gene. The rearrangement uses TRBV7-8 and TRBJ2-7; 9 bases align to TRBD2. Trimming cost V 6 bases and J 6 bases; bases outside gene matches: 9. The CDR3 covers 14 residues. Germline V gives CDR1 SGHVS, CDR2 FQNEAQ. The CDR3 loop reads CASSPPGLAVEQYF. CDR3 bases read: TGTGCCAGCAGTCCCCCGGGACTAGCTGTCGAG.

In its sample, this clone was seen many times. The read terminates 3 residues before the CDR3 end, so the remaining end is supplied by the germline J gene. The rearrangement links TRBV2 to TRBJ1-6, with 7 bases that match TRBD1. Trimming removed 6 bases from V and 10 bases from J; junction bases left unmatched: 9. The CDR3 contains 14 residues. Germline CDR1 is SNHLY and CDR2 is FYNNEI. The part of the CDR3 DNA that was read is TGTGCCAGCAGACCCGGACAGGTCCTCTCACCC. Translated: CASRPGQVLSP. The CDR3 as a whole reads CASRPGQVLSPLHF. Looking up the rest from reference TRBV2 and TRBJ1-6 gives the full variable domain: EPEVTQTPSHQVTQMGQEVILRCVPISNHLYFYWYRQILGQKVEFLVSFYNNEISEKSEIFDDQFSVERPDGSNFTLKIRSTKLEDSAMYFCASRPGQVLSPLHFGNGTRLTVT.

This clone was found a few times. Read coverage stops 3 residues before the CDR3 terminus; the germline J gene supplies the remainder. The V call is TRBV20-1, the J call TRBJ2-1; 10 bases match TRBD2. The V gene end was trimmed by 6 bases and the J gene end by 2 bases; junction bases not matched to a gene: 10. Germline CDR1 reads DFQATT; CDR2 reads SNEGSKA (reference sequence). This CDR3 contains 16 residues. CDR3 DNA (partial): TGCAGTGCCCAAGGGCTAGCGGGAGCTGCCTACAATGAG. This encodes CSAQGLAGAAYNE. The full CDR3 protein reads CSAQGLAGAAYNEQFF.

This clone was counted many times. The CDR3 is cut off 3 residues early in the read; its end comes from the germline J gene. The chain joins TRBV9 to TRBJ2-5; 11 bases match TRBD2. CDR3 size: 14 residues. CDR1 and CDR2 from the germline V gene are SGDLS and YYNGEE. The V and J ends lost 1 base and 4 bases, in that order; junction bases with no gene match: 0. Incomplete CDR3 DNA: TGTGCCAGCAGCGTAACTAGCGGGAGAGAGACC. Protein: CASSVTSGRET. The entire CDR3 protein reads CASSVTSGRETQYF.

This clone appeared many times. The CDR3 goes on 3 residues after the read ends, and that part is filled in from the germline J gene. The chain joins TRBV7-8 to TRBJ2-7; TRBD2 aligns across 8 bases. V dropped 6 bases and J dropped 4; count of bases not matched to a gene: 11. CDR1 is SGHVS and CDR2 is FQNEAQ in the germline V gene. CDR3 size: 15 residues. The CDR3 protein is CASRGRSGGTYEQYF. The CDR3 bases that were read are TGTGCCAGCAGGGGTAGGAGCGGGGGCACTTACGAG.

This clone has ten or more counts. The read ends 3 residues before the CDR3 terminus; that terminus is restored from the germline J gene. The rearrangement links TRBV19 to TRBJ1-5, with 10 bases fitting TRBD1. After removal of 10 bases from V and 7 bases from J, the junction contained 10 bases not matched to a gene. Germline V gives CDR1 LNHDA, CDR2 SQIVND (reference sequence). The CDR3 sequence is 14 residues long. The CDR3 spells CATLRTGGNQPQHF. The part of the CDR3 DNA that was read is TGTGCCACCCTCCGGACAGGGGGGAACCAGCCC.

This clone was seen a few times. The junction departs from germline at one end; a sequencing error may be responsible. Read coverage stops 3 residues before the CDR3 terminus; the germline J gene supplies the remainder. V usage is TRBV6-2 or TRBV6-3 and J usage is TRBJ2-3, with 8 bases fitting TRBD2. CDR1 and CDR2 (germline): MNHEY, SVGEGT. This CDR3 spans 15 amino acids. Partial CDR3 DNA: TGTGCCAGCAGTTACGACGCGGGAGGCTCAGAGACG. Protein sequence: CASSYDAGGSET. In full, the CDR3 reads CASSYDAGGSETQYF.

This clone was seen more than once but under ten times. Read data end 3 residues before the CDR3 end; the end is taken from the germline J gene. The chain recombines TRBV10-2 with TRBJ2-1; D remains unclear. Trimming removed 3 bases at V and 5 bases at J, with 11 bases between. CDR1 and CDR2 (germline): WSHSY, SAAADI. This CDR3 is built from 14 residues. The CDR3 is CASSDGPPNNEQFF. The covered CDR3 bases are TGCGCCAGCAGTGATGGCCCCCCGAACAATGAG.

This clone was recorded many times. The part of the CDR3 DNA that was read is TGCAGCGTTCTGGACGGGGGGGAC. This gives the protein CSVLDGGD. The whole CDR3 protein reads CSVLDGGDYTF. The chain employs TRBV29-1 and TRBJ1-2, with D possibly being TRBD1 (5 bases). The read is 3 residues too short to cover the CDR3 end, so that end is filled in from the germline J gene. Germline V lookup: CDR1 SQVTM, CDR2 ANQGSEA. The CDR3 is made up of 11 amino acids. The full variable domain, with the rest looked up from reference TRBV29-1 and TRBJ1-2, is SAVISQKPSRDICQRGTSLTIQCQVDSQVTMMFWYRQQPGQSLTLIATANQGSEATYESGFVIDKFPISRPNLTFSTLTVSNMSPEDSSIYLCSVLDGGDYTFGSGTRLTVV.

This clone was detected many times. The read gets to within 3 residues of the CDR3 end, and the germline J gene fills in the rest. V gene TRBV7-9 combines with J gene TRBJ2-7; D call uncertain. V lost 1 base and J 2 bases, leaving 12 bases between the germline ends. The germline V gene has CDR1 SEHNR and CDR2 FQNEAQ (reference sequence). CDR3 length: 15 residues. Partial CDR3 DNA: TGTGCCAGCAGCTTAGGGCAGGTTGGGCCCTACGAG. Its translation: CASSLGQVGPYE. The entire CDR3 reads CASSLGQVGPYEQYF.

This clone was observed a handful of times. Coverage ceases 3 residues before the CDR3 finishes, and the germline J gene fills in the end. This chain links TRBV19 with TRBJ2-2; 7 bases agree with TRBD2. The CDR3 is made up of 13 amino acids. The V gene's germline CDR1 is LNHDA and CDR2 SQIVND (reference sequence). The CDR3 bases that were read are TGTGCCAGTAGTGTACGGGGGGATTCACCG. It specifies CASSVRGDSP. The whole CDR3 sequence is CASSVRGDSPLFF.

This clone has a handful of counts. The observed sequence ends 3 residues before the CDR3 terminus, with the missing tail filled in from the germline J gene. V and J are TRBV10-3 and TRBJ2-1, with TRBD2 matching 13 bases. The CDR3 runs to 15 residues. From germline, CDR1 is ENHRY and CDR2 SYGVKD. V was pared by 6 bases and J by 6 bases, with 5 bases of the junction left unmatched. The sequenced CDR3 bases are TGTGCCATCAGATCCGGGACTAGCGGGGTCAATGAG. This translates into CAIRSGTSGVNE. In full, the CDR3 is CAIRSGTSGVNEQFF.

As regards this clone: The CDR3 end lies 3 residues beyond the end of the read and is filled in from the germline J gene. The chain employs TRBV5-6 and TRBJ2-7; 7 bases align to TRBD1. The CDR3 has 15 amino acids. CDR1 is SGHDT, CDR2 YYEEEE, per germline. Losses at the gene ends were 5 bases for V and 2 bases for J; bases not matched to a gene: 10. CDR3 DNA, as far as it was read: TGTGCCAGCAGATCCAGGGACAGATTCGCCTACGAG. As protein: CASRSRDRFAYE. The whole CDR3 reads CASRSRDRFAYEQYF.

This clone was observed at least ten times. Here the CDR3 reads CASSLGQGAGDTQYF. The covered CDR3 bases are TGCGCCAGCAGCTTGGGACAGGGGGCCGGAGATACG. This sequence joins TRBV5-1 and TRBJ2-3; TRBD1 matches at 10 bases. The read ends 3 residues shy of where the CDR3 ends; the end is completed using the germline J gene. This CDR3 has 15 amino acids. V shed 0 bases and J 5 bases; nucleotides not matched to a gene: 3. Germline V CDR1 and CDR2: SGHRS, YFSETQ.

This clone has a handful of counts. The read ends 3 residues before the CDR3 terminus; that terminus is restored from the germline J gene. This rearrangement joins TRBV18 to TRBJ1-1, with 9 bases matching TRBD1. Germline V gene sequence: CDR1 KGHSH, CDR2 LQKENI. This CDR3 spans 15 amino acids. Trimming at V came to 3 bases and at J to 6 bases, leaving 8 bases not matched to a gene. The DNA read from the CDR3 is TGTGCCAGCTCACCCAGGACAGGGGAGGTTTCTGAA. Protein: CASSPRTGEVSE. The full CDR3 sequence reads CASSPRTGEVSEAFF.

Worth noting for this clone: The read terminates 3 residues before the CDR3 end, so the remaining end is supplied by the germline J gene. The rearrangement uses TRBV18 and TRBJ1-2; maybe TRBD1 (5 bases). Germline loops: CDR1 KGHSH, CDR2 LQKENI. The length of the CDR3 is 15 residues. The sequenced CDR3 bases are TGTGCCAGCTCACCAGGGGGGTCTCGCACAGATACC. Amino acid sequence: CASSPGGSRTDT. The full CDR3 sequence reads CASSPGGSRTDTYTF. The full variable domain, in which reference TRBV18 and TRBJ1-2 provide the parts outside the CDR3, is NAGVMQNPRHLVRRRGQEARLRCSPMKGHSHVYWYRQLPEEGLKFMVYLQKENIIDESGMPKERFSAEFPKEGPSILRIQQVVRGDSAAYFCASSPGGSRTDTYTFGSGTRLTVV.

At least ten counts were recorded for this clone. The missing CDR3 end, 3 residues past where the read stops, is filled in from the germline J gene. This same CDR3 is encoded by further DNA sequences in the sample. The genes are TRBV7-8 and TRBJ1-3; 7 bases match TRBD1. V dropped 5 bases and J dropped 6; count of bases not matched to a gene: 7. This CDR3 contains 14 residues. Germline CDR1 and CDR2: SGHVS and FQNEAQ. CDR3 DNA, as far as it was read: TGTGCCAGCAGCCCTTGGGAGGGGGCAAACACC. Protein product: CASSPWEGANT. The whole CDR3 protein is CASSPWEGANTIYF.

This clone was detected many times. A read error may account for a junction end that differs from germline. The read terminates 3 residues ahead of where the CDR3 ends, so the germline J gene completes it. Other DNA sequences in this sample translate to the same CDR3. The rearrangement joins TRBV30 to TRBJ2-5; D remains ambiguous. The germline V gene has CDR1 GTSNPN and CDR2 SVGIG (reference sequence). CDR3 size: 11 residues. The CDR3 sequence: CAWTVQETQYF. CDR3 DNA, as far as it was read: TGTGCTTGGACGGTCCAAGAGACC. Variable domain in full (rest from reference TRBV30 and TRBJ2-5): SQTIHQWPATLVQPVGSPLSLECTVEGTSNPNLYWYRQAAGRGLQLLFYSVGIGQISSEVPQNLSASRPQDRQFILSSKKLLLSDSGFYLCAWTVQETQYFGPGTRLLVL.

As regards this clone: Read coverage stops 3 residues before the CDR3 terminus; the germline J gene supplies the remainder. This chain uses TRBV7-3 with TRBJ1-1; D call uncertain. V lost 5 bases and J lost 3, with 10 bases in between. CDR3 length equals 13 residues. The germline V gene encodes CDR1 SGHTA and CDR2 FQGTGA. CDR3 bases read: TGTGCCAGCAGCCCACGGGGAGACACTGAA. It codes for CASSPRGDTE. The CDR3, in full, reads CASSPRGDTEAFF. The complete variable domain, with remaining parts taken from reference TRBV7-3 and TRBJ1-1, reads GAGVSQTPSNKVTEKGKYVELRCDPISGHTALYWYRQSLGQGPEFLIYFQGTGAADDSGLPNDRFFAVRPEGSVSTLKIQRTERGDSAVYLCASSPRGDTEAFFGQGTRLTVV.

Many counts were recorded for this clone. The read terminates 3 residues before the CDR3 end, so the remaining end is supplied by the germline J gene. This chain uses TRBV20-1 with TRBJ1-3, with 8 bases aligning to TRBD1. Germline V gene data show CDR1 as DFQATT and CDR2 as SNEGSKA (reference sequence). This CDR3 has 14 amino acids. V lost 6 bases, J lost 3 bases, and 7 bases stayed unmatched. The CDR3 here is CSAPLDRGGNTIYF. The CDR3 DNA, read in part, is TGCAGTGCGCCGCTCGACAGGGGTGGAAACACC.

As concerns this clone: The CDR3 extends 3 residues past the end of the read, so its final part is completed from the germline J gene. V is TRBV14 and J is TRBJ2-7, with 15 bases matching TRBD2. This CDR3 is built from 20 residues. With 4 bases clipped from V and 0 bases from J, the junction kept 13 bases outside the gene matches. Germline V lookup: CDR1 SGHDN, CDR2 FVKESK. Here the CDR3 reads CASSPMKGLAGGSNSYEQYF. The sequenced CDR3 bases are TGTGCCAGCAGCCCGATGAAGGGACTAGCGGGAGGATCAAACTCCTACGAG.

This clone was observed many times. The read gets to within 3 residues of the CDR3 end, and the germline J gene fills in the rest. The chain carries TRBV30 and TRBJ1-1; no clear D. The CDR3 loop spans 11 amino acids. Germline loops: CDR1 GTSNPN, CDR2 SVGIG (reference sequence). Trimming pared 3 bases from V and 6 bases from J, leaving 8 bases between. CDR3 bases read: TGTGCCTGGAGGGCCCCGTCTGAA. Residues: CAWRAPSE. The CDR3 as a whole reads CAWRAPSEAFF. The full variable domain, in which reference TRBV30 and TRBJ1-1 provide the parts outside the CDR3, is SQTIHQWPATLVQPVGSPLSLECTVEGTSNPNLYWYRQAAGRGLQLLFYSVGIGQISSEVPQNLSASRPQDRQFILSSKKLLLSDSGFYLCAWRAPSEAFFGQGTRLTVV.